The 6 T cell receptor beta chains below come from one sample, sequenced in a study of cytomegalovirus exposure and HLA in healthy donors. The PCR employed 60 Vbeta primers together with 13 Jbeta primers. Clones were read by immunoSEQ multiplex PCR, and TCRdb kept only the in-frame ones, dropping some. The repertoire consists of about 110,000 clones, with 65% to 80% occurring once and the leading ten covering about 5.2%. Sequencing was performed on PBMCs. These receptors all come from a female donor in good health and CMV-seropositive.

The V call is TRBV7-6, the J call TRBJ2-2; 7 bases agree with TRBD1. The V and J ends lost 4 bases and 13 bases, in that order; junction bases with no gene match: 3. There are 11 residues in the CDR3. CDR1 and CDR2 (germline): SGHVS, FNYEAQ. The CDR3 protein is CASSSGQRLFF. The CDR3 DNA is TGTGCCAGCAGCTCGGGACAGAGGCTGTTTTTT.

V usage is TRBV28 and J usage is TRBJ2-1; no firm D call. Germline V gene lookup returns CDR1 MDHEN and CDR2 SYDVKM. The CDR3 is made up of 14 amino acids. Trimming removed 1 base at V and 3 bases at J, with 7 bases between. CDR3 bases: TGTGCCAGCAGTTTATACTACAACTACAATGAGCAGTTCTTC. Its protein product is CASSLYYNYNEQFF.

This clone was counted between two and nine times. V usage is TRBV30 and J usage is TRBJ1-1; D call uncertain. CDR1 GTSNPN and CDR2 SVGIG come from the germline V gene (reference sequence). V was shortened by 0 bases and J by 5 bases, with 13 bases between the two germline ends. The CDR3 is made up of 14 amino acids. The CDR3 sequence: CAWSVQTSWTEAFF. DNA for the CDR3: TGTGCCTGGAGTGTACAGACGTCTTGGACTGAAGCTTTCTTT.

The CDR3 DNA follows: TGTGCCAGCAGCGTAGGGGGATCTAGCGGGAACACCGGGGAGCTGTTTTTT. This encodes CASSVGGSSGNTGELFF. The chain joins TRBV9 to TRBJ2-2; 7 bases map to TRBD2. Looked up from germline, CDR1 is SGDLS and CDR2 is YYNGEE. The V and J ends lost 0 bases and 1 base, in that order; junction bases with no gene match: 6. This CDR3 is built from 17 residues.

The chain recombines TRBV5-1 with TRBJ2-5, with D uncertain. Germline V lookup: CDR1 SGHRS, CDR2 YFSETQ. This CDR3 is 13 amino acids long. Trimming took off 4 bases at V and 1 base at J, with 8 bases between the two ends. CDR3: CASSPDIQETQYF. The CDR3 DNA follows: TGCGCCAGCAGCCCTGACATCCAAGAGACCCAGTACTTC.

This chain connects TRBV6-6 to TRBJ1-2; TRBD1 matches at 7 bases. The CDR3 is 15 residues long. Trimming at V came to 6 bases and at J to 2 bases, leaving 9 bases not matched to a gene. Germline V lookup: CDR1 MNHNY, CDR2 SVGAGI (reference sequence). The CDR3: CASRDGQAMNYGYTF. The CDR3 DNA reads TGTGCCAGCAGGGACGGACAGGCCATGAACTATGGCTACACCTTC.